This TCR beta chain was sequenced in a study of blood T cell repertoires in COVID-19. For the study at large: Material from acute and convalescent COVID-19 was sourced from the United States, Italy and Spain.

The CDR3 spans 16 residues. CDR1 LNHDA and CDR2 SQIVND come from the germline V gene (reference sequence). With V trimmed by 0 bases and J by 15 bases, 10 bases remained unmatched. As processed by the authors: Scientists estimated how many nucleated cells there were by amplifying reference gene primers. The protocol was immunoSEQ multiplex PCR, while the TCRdb copy is restricted to in-frame clones and leaves out a portion. The V and J calls and clone size were taken over from that table, and D and trimming were inferred from the DNA. This table holds 170,000 or so clones, less than 90% found once. Sequenced: peripheral blood. The chain combines TRBV19 with TRBJ2-1, with 14 bases lining up with TRBD2. The origin of this receptor is a man aged 18 to 29 with active or convalescent COVID-19. CDR3 DNA sequence: TGTGCCAGTAGTATAGAAAGGGGGACTAGCGGGAGCAGGAGGTTCTTC. Residues: CASSIERGTSGSRRFF.